The rows below give T cell receptor beta chains drawn from one sample of a study of shared clonotypes between healthy human individuals. Produced via immunoSEQ multiplex PCR; TCRdb's table is partial and in-frame only. The table has roughly 550,000 clones, over 95% seen once. The sample comprised naive CD8+ T cells sorted from blood. These TCRs come from a woman in her 30s in good health. Each CDR3 is given with its conserved first and last residue. A D gene is named only where the DNA matches it firmly. Size values are once, few and many counts, or a class for expanded clones, and some rows have none.

CDR3 DNA,CDR3 protein,V gene,clone size,CDR3 length,D gene,J gene
TGTGCCACCAGGGGACTAGCGGGACCCTTCTCCTACAATGAGCAGTTCTTC,CATRGLAGPFSYNEQFF,TRBV15,once,17,TRBD2,TRBJ2-1
TGTGCCAGCAGCTTATTTGGACCGGGACAGCTTAATGAAAAACTGTTTTTT,CASSLFGPGQLNEKLFF,TRBV7-8,-,17,TRBD1,TRBJ1-4
TGTGCCAGCAGCCAAGATGAGTTCTTATTGTACAATGAGCAGTTCTTC,CASSQDEFLLYNEQFF,TRBV14,-,16,-,TRBJ2-1
TGCGCCAGCAGCTTGGCTAGCGGAGGAACGAATTGGGTCGAGCAGTACTTC,CASSLASGGTNWVEQYF,TRBV5-1,-,17,TRBD2,TRBJ2-7
TGTGCCAGCAGCTTAGGAGCGATCTACGAGCAGTACTTC,CASSLGAIYEQYF,TRBV7-2,-,13,-,TRBJ2-7
TGTGCCTGGGCGGGAGGGCACTACAATGAGCAGTTCTTC,CAWAGGHYNEQFF,TRBV30,once,13,TRBD2,TRBJ2-1
TGTGCCAGTGGGACCCGGACAGGCTCGGACAATCAGCCCCAGCATTTT,CASGTRTGSDNQPQHF,TRBV19,-,16,TRBD1,TRBJ1-5
TGTGCCAGCAGTTCAACGGGACAGGGTATCTACGAGCAGTACTTC,CASSSTGQGIYEQYF,TRBV27,once,15,TRBD1,TRBJ2-7
TGTGCCAGCAGTTCCACGGGACTGAGCACTGAAGCTTTCTTT,CASSSTGLSTEAFF,TRBV6-5,-,14,-,TRBJ1-1
TGTGCCAGCAGTCCGGATGACAGAAACTATGGCTACACCTTC,CASSPDDRNYGYTF,TRBV6-5,-,14,-,TRBJ1-2
TGTGCCAGTAGTATGGCAGGACTGAACACTGAAGCTTTCTTT,CASSMAGLNTEAFF,TRBV19,-,14,-,TRBJ1-1
TGTGCCAGCAGCCTTAGGTCGCTCCGTAGTGAAAAACTGTTTTTT,CASSLRSLRSEKLFF,TRBV14,-,15,-,TRBJ1-4
TGTGCCAGCAGCTTGTGGGCGGTAAACACTGAAGCTTTCTTT,CASSLWAVNTEAFF,TRBV5-6,-,14,-,TRBJ1-1
TGTGCCTGGAGTGTTTTAGGCGTTCATAATTCACCCCTCCACTTT,CAWSVLGVHNSPLHF,TRBV30,-,15,-,TRBJ1-6
TGTGCCAGCAGCTTCCCTAGACAGAAGGTGAGCACTGAAGCTTTCTTT,CASSFPRQKVSTEAFF,TRBV7-9,-,16,-,TRBJ1-1
TGTGCCAGCAGTCCCACAGGACTAGCGGGGCAAGAGACCCAGTACTTC,CASSPTGLAGQETQYF,TRBV27,-,16,TRBD2,TRBJ2-5
TGTGCCAGCAGCTCAGACCGAAGCGGCTCCTACGAGCAGTACTTC,CASSSDRSGSYEQYF,TRBV5-7,-,15,-,TRBJ2-7
TGTGCCAGCATTAGCGATAACACAGATACGCAGTATTTT,CASISDNTDTQYF,TRBV2,-,13,-,TRBJ2-3
TGTGCCAGCAGTGATTGGGGGACAGGGGACAATGAGCAGTTCTTC,CASSDWGTGDNEQFF,TRBV6-1,-,15,TRBD1,TRBJ2-1
TGTGCCAGCAGCTTGGGGGGGGCTAATCAGCCCCAGCATTTT,CASSLGGANQPQHF,TRBV11-2,-,14,-,TRBJ1-5
TGTGTCAGAAGCAACCGACAGAATGGCTACACCTTC,CVRSNRQNGYTF,TRBV7-5,-,12,-,TRBJ1-2
TGCGCCAGCAGCCAAGAACCCGGAAAACTGTTTTTT,CASSQEPGKLFF,TRBV4-1,-,12,-,TRBJ1-4